This T cell receptor (beta chain) was retrieved from a study of cytomegalovirus exposure and HLA in healthy donors. Whole-study results and caveats: Some V segments could not be told apart, so they were left out, TRBV6-2 and TRBV6-3 among them.

CDR1 is SGHRS, CDR2 YFSETQ, per germline. CDR3 length: 15 amino acids. V shed 4 bases and J shed 1 base, with 12 bases lying between them. The PCR had 60 Vbeta and 13 Jbeta primers. Repertoires were generated with immunoSEQ multiplex PCR, while TCRdb's copy carries only in-frame clones and drops some. This table holds 90,000 to 120,000 clones, under 85% found once. About this clone: The antigen remains unidentified.

The sequence derives from a male donor in good health and CMV-seronegative. The chain is built from TRBV5-1 and TRBJ1-5; D possibly corresponds to TRBD1 (5 bases). Sequencing was performed on PBMCs. The CDR3, as DNA: TGCGCCAGCAGCGTGGTGGGGGGGAGCAATCAGCCCCAGCATTTT. Its protein is CASSVVGGSNQPQHF.